This is a list of T cell receptor beta chains from one sample in a study of regulatory T cells in long-lasting Graves disease. TCRdb reanalysed the multiplex PCR reads using MiXCR and keeps one entry per CDR3 protein. The table lists roughly 420,000 distinct CDR3 sequences, over 15% of them singletons, with around 10% in the top ten. The same sample was also used in a study of T cells in Graves' hyperthyroidism and ophthalmopathy.

The material was peripheral blood mononuclear cells (PBMCs), obtained at new diagnosis, from a patient treated with antithyroid drugs. The source is a woman aged 30 to 39 with Graves disease. Each CDR3 is given without its conserved first and last residue.

J: TRBJ2-3; V: TRBV5-1; CDR3: ASSQAGADTDTQY
J: TRBJ2-7; V: TRBV2; CDR3: ASSDRRSHEQY
J: TRBJ1-2; V: TRBV6-1; CDR3: ASSAEGWITGYT
J: TRBJ2-1; V: TRBV19; CDR3: ASSISHGAFGNEQF
J: TRBJ2-1; V: TRBV29-1; CDR3: SVEGTTKSSYNEQF
J: TRBJ1-6; V: TRBV3-1; CDR3: ASSRGRGEYSPLH
J: TRBJ2-7; V: TRBV12-3/TRBV12-4; CDR3: ASTRGSGSYEQY
J: TRBJ1-5; V: TRBV14; CDR3: ASSQSGQPQH
J: TRBJ2-2; V: TRBV14; CDR3: ASSQGGGTGDTGELF
J: TRBJ1-3; V: TRBV7-9; CDR3: ASSPDSLGGNTIY
J: -; V: TRBV7-3; CDR3: ASSYLGTDSEEAF
J: TRBJ2-7; V: TRBV6-1; CDR3: ASITTRGGRWYEQY
J: TRBJ2-3; V: TRBV29-1; CDR3: SVEVSSDTQY
J: TRBJ2-1; V: TRBV2; CDR3: ASRGRDEQF
J: TRBJ2-1; V: TRBV30; CDR3: AWTGSGVVYNEQF
J: TRBJ1-1; V: TRBV30; CDR3: ACQGTGGWNTEAF
J: TRBJ2-1; V: TRBV20-1; CDR3: SAAPGSLSHNEQF
J: TRBJ2-3; V: TRBV20-1; CDR3: SAAHEGGTDTQY
J: TRBJ2-7; V: TRBV4-3; CDR3: ASSQEPSGYFEQY
J: TRBJ2-1; V: TRBV7-8; CDR3: ASSPRLATNEQF
J: TRBJ2-3; V: TRBV12-3/TRBV12-4; CDR3: ASRGLAGGPDTQY
J: TRBJ2-2; V: TRBV12-5; CDR3: ASGLERTSGSIGELF
J: TRBJ2-5; V: TRBV29-1; CDR3: SVGGGETQY
J: TRBJ1-5; V: TRBV4-1; CDR3: ASRRGVGQGTQPQH
J: TRBJ2-1; V: TRBV11-3; CDR3: ASSLDLESNEQF
J: TRBJ1-2; V: TRBV6-2/TRBV6-3; CDR3: ASSPADRAWSGYT
J: TRBJ2-1; V: TRBV5-1; CDR3: ASSFTQTLGNEQF
J: TRBJ1-2; V: TRBV27; CDR3: ASSRGQGEDGYT
J: TRBJ2-7; V: TRBV20-1; CDR3: SAPSAGQVGEQY
J: TRBJ2-1; V: TRBV6-2/TRBV6-3; CDR3: ASSEAGGGQGNNNEQF
J: TRBJ1-1; V: TRBV24-1; CDR3: ATSDLNSRVGAF
J: TRBJ2-6; V: TRBV5-5; CDR3: ASSSHPRGVSGANVLT
J: TRBJ2-1; V: TRBV19; CDR3: ASGVFQGLWPDDYNEQF
J: TRBJ1-2; V: TRBV7-2; CDR3: ASSLPQNYGYT
J: TRBJ1-5; V: TRBV12-3/TRBV12-4; CDR3: ASGGHSQPQH
J: TRBJ1-2; V: TRBV18; CDR3: ASSPPGEKNYGYT
J: TRBJ1-5; V: TRBV19; CDR3: AREGNNQPQH
J: TRBJ2-2; V: TRBV7-3; CDR3: ASRQTAGVGGELF
J: TRBJ2-3; V: TRBV4-2; CDR3: ASSQGPTRDTQY
J: TRBJ1-5; V: TRBV5-1; CDR3: ASSLYGAGNQPQH
J: TRBJ2-6; V: TRBV5-6; CDR3: ASSFDRARAGANVLT
J: TRBJ2-5; V: TRBV6-2/TRBV6-3; CDR3: ASSPTGGRETQY
J: TRBJ2-1; V: TRBV6-2/TRBV6-3; CDR3: ASSLLAETPWNEQF
J: TRBJ2-3; V: TRBV6-1; CDR3: ATGRGGPQY
J: TRBJ1-2; V: TRBV6-1; CDR3: ASSEADRGGYT
J: TRBJ1-5; V: TRBV7-2; CDR3: ASSLARGGNQPQH
J: TRBJ2-1; V: TRBV7-9; CDR3: ASSPTGQGVNLANEQF
J: TRBJ2-4; V: TRBV28; CDR3: ASSTIVLAGGYTKNIQY
J: TRBJ1-2; V: TRBV28; CDR3: ASSSLGQNYGYT